The TCR beta chain described here comes from a study of T cell responses to AZD1222 COVID-19 vaccine. The study, taken as a whole, reports: Of the AZD1222 recipients, only 6 or 7 were seropositive at baseline.

Profiled with immunoSEQ multiplex PCR; TCRdb holds only in-frame clones, not every one. The table shows 120,000 to 150,000 clones, with around 90% occurring only once. This clone appeared a few times. Its antigen is undetermined. Germline V gives CDR1 KGHSH, CDR2 LQKENI. The CDR3 length is 15 residues. J was trimmed by 5 bases and V by 5 bases; bases with no gene match: 5. This TCR was sampled from an adult in good health. Specimen: peripheral blood, collected on day 0 of MenACWY control vaccination. V is TRBV18 and J is TRBJ1-5; 11 nucleotides agree with TRBD1. CDR3 nucleotides: TGTGCCAGCTCAACCGGACAGGGGGCTGATCAGCCCCAGCATTTT. It translates to CASSTGQGADQPQHF.